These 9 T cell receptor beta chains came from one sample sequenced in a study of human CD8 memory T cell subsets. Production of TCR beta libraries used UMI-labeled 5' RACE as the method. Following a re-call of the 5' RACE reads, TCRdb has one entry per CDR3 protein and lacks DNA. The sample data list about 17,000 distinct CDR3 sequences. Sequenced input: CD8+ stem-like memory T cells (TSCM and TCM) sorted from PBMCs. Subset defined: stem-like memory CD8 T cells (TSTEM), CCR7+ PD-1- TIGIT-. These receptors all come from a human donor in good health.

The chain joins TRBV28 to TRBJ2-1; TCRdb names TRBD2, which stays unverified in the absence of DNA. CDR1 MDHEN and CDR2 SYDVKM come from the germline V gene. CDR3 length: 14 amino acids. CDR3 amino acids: CASSPLAGENEQFF.

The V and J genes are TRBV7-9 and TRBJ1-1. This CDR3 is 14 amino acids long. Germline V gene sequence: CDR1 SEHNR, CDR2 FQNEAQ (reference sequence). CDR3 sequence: CASSSGGVNTEAFF. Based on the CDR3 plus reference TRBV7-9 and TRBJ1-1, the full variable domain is DTGVSQNPRHKITKRGQNVTFRCDPISEHNRLYWYRQTLGQGPEFLTYFQNEAQLEKSRLLSDRFSAERPKGSFSTLEIQRTEQGDSAMYLCASSSGGVNTEAFFGQGTRLTVV.

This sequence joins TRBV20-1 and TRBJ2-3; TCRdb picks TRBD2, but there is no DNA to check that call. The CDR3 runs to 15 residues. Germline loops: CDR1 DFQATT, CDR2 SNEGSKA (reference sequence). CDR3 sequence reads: CSARDAGPDTDTQYF.

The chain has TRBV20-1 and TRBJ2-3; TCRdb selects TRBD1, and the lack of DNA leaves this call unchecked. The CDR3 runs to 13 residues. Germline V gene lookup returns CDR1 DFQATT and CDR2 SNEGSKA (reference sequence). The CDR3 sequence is CSVRAGGTDTQYF.

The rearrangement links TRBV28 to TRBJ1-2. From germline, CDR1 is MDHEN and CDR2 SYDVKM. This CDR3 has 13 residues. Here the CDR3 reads CAIKGVYSGGYTF.

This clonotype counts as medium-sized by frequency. CDR3 sequence reads: CASSPLAGGSEETQYF. V gene TRBV28 combines with J gene TRBJ2-5; TCRdb reports TRBD2, a call that lacks DNA to check it against. CDR3 length: 16 residues. CDR1 is MDHEN, CDR2 SYDVKM, per germline.

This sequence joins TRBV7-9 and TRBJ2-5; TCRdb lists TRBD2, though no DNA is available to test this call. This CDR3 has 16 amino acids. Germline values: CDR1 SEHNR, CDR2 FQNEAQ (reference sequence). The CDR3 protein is CASSETSGRARETQYF.

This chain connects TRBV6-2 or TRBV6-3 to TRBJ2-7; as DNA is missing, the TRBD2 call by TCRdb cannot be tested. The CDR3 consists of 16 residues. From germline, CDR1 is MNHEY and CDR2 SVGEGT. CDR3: CASSYLASGSSYEQYF.

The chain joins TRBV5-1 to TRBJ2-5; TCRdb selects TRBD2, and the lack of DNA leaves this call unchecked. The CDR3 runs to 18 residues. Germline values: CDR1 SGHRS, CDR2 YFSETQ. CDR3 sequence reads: CASSFRSDLRRPQETQYF. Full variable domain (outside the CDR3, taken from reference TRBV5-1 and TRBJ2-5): KAGVTQTPRYLIKTRGQQVTLSCSPISGHRSVSWYQQTPGQGLQFLFEYFSETQRNKGNFPGRFSGRQFSNSRSEMNVSTLELGDSALYLCASSFRSDLRRPQETQYFGPGTRLLVL.